This entry describes one TCR beta chain. These data are taken from a study of blood T cell repertoires in COVID-19. Study as a whole: Some COVID-19 samples were acute and others convalescent; all came from the United States, Italy and Spain.

This table comes from immunoSEQ multiplex PCR, and its TCRdb copy is limited to in-frame clones, with some not included. The table has over 200,000 clones, about 86% seen once. Sample: PBMCs or T cells enriched from blood (not recorded which). The TCR sequence derives from a woman aged 25 to 39 who had been exposed to COVID-19.

The chain's CDR3 is CSASRSGPSGEQYF. In nucleotides, the CDR3 is TGCAGTGCTAGTCGGTCAGGGCCCTCTGGCGAGCAGTACTTC. The V gene is TRBV20-1, the J gene TRBJ2-7; D may be TRBD1 (5 bases). Germline CDR1 reads DFQATT; CDR2 reads SNEGSKA (reference sequence). V gave up 3 bases and J gave up 6 bases, with 18 bases separating them. The CDR3 sequence is 14 residues long.